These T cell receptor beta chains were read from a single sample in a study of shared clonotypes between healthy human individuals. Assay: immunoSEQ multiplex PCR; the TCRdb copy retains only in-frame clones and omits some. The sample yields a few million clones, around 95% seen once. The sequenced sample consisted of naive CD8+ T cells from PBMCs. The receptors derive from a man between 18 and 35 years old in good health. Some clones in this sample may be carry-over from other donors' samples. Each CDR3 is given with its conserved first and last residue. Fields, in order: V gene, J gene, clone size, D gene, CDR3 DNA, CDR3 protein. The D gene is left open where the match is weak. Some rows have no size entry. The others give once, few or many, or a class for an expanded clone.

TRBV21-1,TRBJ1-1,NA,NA,TGTGCCAGCACCATCATCGCGGGAAGCATGAACACTGAAGCTTTCTTT,CASTIIAGSMNTEAFF
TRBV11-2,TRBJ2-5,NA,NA,TGTGCCAGCAGCTATAGTCCGACAGTACAAGAGACCCAGTACTTC,CASSYSPTVQETQYF
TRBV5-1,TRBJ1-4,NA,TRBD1,TGCGCCAGCAGCTTGGGAACTCAGGGGGTCGATGAAAAACTGTTTTTT,CASSLGTQGVDEKLFF
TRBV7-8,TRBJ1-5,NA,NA,TGTGCCAGCACTCTCCTACCGGGACGGCTAGAGCCCCAGCATTTT,CASTLLPGRLEPQHF
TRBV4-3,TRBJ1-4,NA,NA,TGCGCCAGCAGCCCCTATTATCAGGACAGACGGGGTGAAAAACTGTTTTTT,CASSPYYQDRRGEKLFF
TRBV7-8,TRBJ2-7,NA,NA,TGTGCCAGCAGCTTAGTGGTCTCCTACGAGCAGTACTTC,CASSLVVSYEQYF
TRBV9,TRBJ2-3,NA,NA,TGTGCCAGCAGCGTAGAAGGTTGGGATACGCAGTATTTT,CASSVEGWDTQYF
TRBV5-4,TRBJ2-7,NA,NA,TGTGCCAGCAGCGCGCCGGGTGAGCAGTACTTC,CASSAPGEQYF
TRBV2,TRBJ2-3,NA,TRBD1,TGTGCCAGCATTAACAGGGGTCCAGCCACAGTTACGCAGTATTTT,CASINRGPATVTQYF
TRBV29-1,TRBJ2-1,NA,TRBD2,TGCAGCGTTGAGGCGCGGGGGTTGATCTTC,CSVEARGLIF
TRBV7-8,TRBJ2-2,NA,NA,TGTGCCAGCAGCTCGCCGGGCCGAAACACCGGGGAGCTGTTTTTT,CASSSPGRNTGELFF
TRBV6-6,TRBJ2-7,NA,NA,TGTGCCAGCAGCTTCGGACAGACCACCTACGAGCAGTACTTC,CASSFGQTTYEQYF
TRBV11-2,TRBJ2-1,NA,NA,TGTGCCAGCAGCTTAGTTCGGGCTATTTACAATGAGCAGTTCTTC,CASSLVRAIYNEQFF
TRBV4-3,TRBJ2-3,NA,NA,TGCGCCAGCAGCCAAGAATTAACGGGCCTTAGCACAGATACGCAGTATTTT,CASSQELTGLSTDTQYF
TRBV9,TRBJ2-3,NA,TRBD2,TGTGCCAGCAGCGTAGAGAGCGGGAGGGCCGGGACAGATACGCAGTATTTT,CASSVESGRAGTDTQYF
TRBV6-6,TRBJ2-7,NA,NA,TGTGCCAGCGCCACTGCCAACTACGAGCAGTACTTC,CASATANYEQYF
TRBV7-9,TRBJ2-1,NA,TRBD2,TGTGCCAGCAGCCCCGGGGGGGGAGGACTCTACAATGAGCAGTTCTTC,CASSPGGGGLYNEQFF
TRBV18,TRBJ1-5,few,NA,TGTGCCAGCTCACCGAAAGAGGGGAATCAGCCCCAGCATTTT,CASSPKEGNQPQHF
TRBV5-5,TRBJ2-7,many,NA,TGTGCCAGCAGCCAGACCGGGAGAATGAGCTACGAGCAGTACTTC,CASSQTGRMSYEQYF
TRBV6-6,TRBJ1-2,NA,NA,TGTGCCAGCAGTTACTCTGGGGATCCGACAAACTATGGCTACACCTTC,CASSYSGDPTNYGYTF
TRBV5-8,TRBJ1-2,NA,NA,TGTGCCAGCAGTCCCGACAGAGCGGGTGGCTACACCTTC,CASSPDRAGGYTF
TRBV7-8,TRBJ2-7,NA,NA,TGTGCCAGCAGTATTTACAGGTCGACCTACGAGCAGTACTTC,CASSIYRSTYEQYF
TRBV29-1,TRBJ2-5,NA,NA,TGCAGTATGCTCCACTTGGAGACCCAGTACTTC,CSMLHLETQYF
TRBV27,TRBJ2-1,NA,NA,TGTGCCAGCAGTTTATGGCTGGCAGGGGAAATGTTCTTC,CASSLWLAGEMFF
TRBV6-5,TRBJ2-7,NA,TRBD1,TGTGCCAGCAGCCCTGGACAGGGGGCCTACGAGCAGTACTTC,CASSPGQGAYEQYF
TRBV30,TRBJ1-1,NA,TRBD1,TGTGCCTGGAGTGTCGGGACAGGGACCACTGAAGCTTTCTTT,CAWSVGTGTTEAFF